These T cell receptor beta chains were read from a single sample in a study of cytomegalovirus exposure and HLA in healthy donors. Method: immunoSEQ multiplex PCR; TCRdb's copy keeps in-frame clones and lacks some. This sample has 200,000 or so clones, with more than 75% found just once. The material sequenced was PBMCs. These receptors were taken from a male donor in good health and CMV-seronegative. Both conserved end residues are part of each CDR3. The D gene is left open where the match is weak. Expanded clones are given a class, and other clones once, few, many or no size at all.

>TRBV4-1|TRBJ2-2|.|.
CASSQDHGSNTGELFF
TGCGCCAGCAGCCAAGATCACGGGAGTAACACCGGGGAGCTGTTTTTT
>TRBV11-2|TRBJ1-1|.|.
CASRPRGGRAYTEAFF
TGTGCCAGCAGACCAAGGGGCGGCAGAGCATACACTGAAGCTTTCTTT
>TRBV29-1|TRBJ2-7|.|.
CSVRTVDEQYF
TGCAGCGTCCGGACAGTGGACGAGCAGTACTTC
>TRBV28|TRBJ2-7|.|TRBD1
CASSQGQYYEQYF
TGTGCCAGCAGCCAGGGACAGTACTACGAGCAGTACTTC
>TRBV29-1|TRBJ2-1|few|.
CSVPNPAGDIGEQFF
TGCAGCGTACCCAACCCCGCCGGGGATATAGGTGAGCAGTTCTTC
>TRBV20-1|TRBJ1-1|.|.
CRAGSNTEAFF
TGCAGGGCAGGGTCGAACACTGAAGCTTTCTTT
>TRBV5-5|TRBJ2-7|.|TRBD2
CASSWTSGRYEQYF
TGTGCCAGCAGCTGGACTAGCGGGAGGTACGAGCAGTACTTC
>TRBV18|TRBJ2-3|.|.
CASSPLGHGTDTQYF
TGTGCCAGCTCACCCCTTGGACATGGCACAGATACGCAGTATTTT
>TRBV19|TRBJ1-2|once|TRBD1
CASTPTGGGYGYTF
TGTGCCAGTACCCCGACAGGGGGGGGATATGGCTACACCTTC
>TRBV6-5|TRBJ1-5|.|TRBD1
CASSYSGGTQPQHF
TGTGCCAGCAGTTACTCAGGGGGCACTCAGCCCCAGCATTTT
>TRBV29-1|TRBJ2-1|.|TRBD2
CSGKLAGGPGEQFF
TGCAGCGGTAAACTAGCGGGAGGGCCGGGTGAGCAGTTCTTC
>TRBV9|TRBJ2-5|.|TRBD1
CASSVEQGRQETQYF
TGTGCCAGCAGCGTAGAACAGGGGCGCCAAGAGACCCAGTACTTC
>TRBV6-5|TRBJ1-3|.|.
CASRPDRRGGNTIYF
TGTGCCAGCAGGCCGGACCGCCGAGGAGGCAACACCATATATTTT
>TRBV9|TRBJ1-2|.|.
CASSVEPRTYGYTF
TGTGCCAGCAGCGTTGAGCCTAGAACCTATGGCTACACCTTC
>TRBV7-2|TRBJ2-5|.|TRBD2
CASSFLAGWETQYF
TGTGCCAGCAGCTTTCTAGCGGGATGGGAGACCCAGTACTTC
>TRBV10-2|TRBJ2-7|.|.
CASSESGQLYEQYF
TGCGCCAGCAGTGAGTCAGGACAGCTCTACGAGCAGTACTTC
>TRBV11-2|TRBJ1-4|.|.
CASSLDAGGEGEKLFF
TGTGCCAGCAGCTTAGATGCGGGGGGCGAGGGGGAAAAACTGTTTTTT
>TRBV9|TRBJ2-1|.|TRBD2
CASSVSGSGRANEQFF
TGTGCCAGCAGCGTAAGTGGTAGCGGGAGGGCCAATGAGCAGTTCTTC
>TRBV1|TRBJ2-4|.|.
CTVSTSGKNIQYF
TGCACCGTATCGACTAGCGGGAAAAACATTCAGTACTTC
>TRBV19|TRBJ2-4|.|.
CASSMREITTKNIQYF
TGTGCCAGTAGTATGCGGGAAATCACAACCAAAAACATTCAGTACTTC
>TRBV12-2|TRBJ2-7|.|.
CASRFWGASGTYEQYF
TGTGCAAGTCGCTTTTGGGGAGCTAGCGGTACCTACGAGCAGTACTTC
>TRBV7-9|TRBJ1-6|.|TRBD1
CASSLGQGFYNSPLHF
TGTGCCAGCAGCCTAGGACAGGGGTTCTATAATTCACCCCTCCACTTT
>TRBV6-6|TRBJ2-1|.|TRBD1
CASIQGNEQFF
TGTGCCAGCATACAGGGGAATGAGCAGTTCTTC
>TRBV7-9|TRBJ2-3|.|TRBD2
CASSDGLEADTQYF
TGTGCCAGCAGCGACGGACTAGAAGCAGATACGCAGTATTTT
>TRBV6-5|TRBJ2-1|.|TRBD1
CASSYGTGGYNEQFF
TGTGCCAGCAGTTACGGAACAGGGGGTTACAATGAGCAGTTCTTC
>TRBV5-4|TRBJ1-2|once|.
CASSRSLTDPYGYTF
TGTGCCAGCAGCCGATCCTTGACAGATCCCTATGGCTACACCTTC
>TRBV4-1|TRBJ2-1|.|TRBD2
CASSPGLAGYNEQFF
TGCGCCAGCAGCCCGGGACTAGCGGGCTACAATGAGCAGTTCTTC
>TRBV19|TRBJ1-1|.|.
CASSIRAGMNTEAFF
TGTGCCAGTAGTATCCGGGCGGGCATGAACACTGAAGCTTTCTTT
>TRBV19|TRBJ2-3|.|.
CASSSSGNTDTQYF
TGTGCCAGTAGTTCCTCGGGAAACACAGATACGCAGTATTTT